A single sample gave rise to the 17 T cell receptor beta chains below, sequenced in a study of shared clonotypes between healthy human individuals. Clones were sequenced by immunoSEQ multiplex PCR, and TCRdb holds only the in-frame ones, with some missing. In the table there are about 2.5 million clones, 80% to 95% of which are singletons. The specimen sequenced was naive CD4+ T cells from PBMCs. Subset specified: CD45RA+ positively selected. The receptors here all came from a man aged 18 to 35 in good health. Some clones in this sample may be carry-over from other donors' samples.

This rearrangement joins TRBV4-2 to TRBJ2-7, with D maybe TRBD1 (5 bases). V was shortened by 1 base and J by 0 bases, with 16 bases between the two germline ends. The CDR3 loop spans 17 amino acids. Germline V gene sequence: CDR1 LGHNA, CDR2 YNFKEQ. The CDR3 nucleotides are TGTGCCAGCAGCCAAGTGCCCAGGGTTTCGCTCTCCTACGAGCAGTACTTC. Translated: CASSQVPRVSLSYEQYF.

V is TRBV7-9 and J is TRBJ2-5, with a possible D match to TRBD2 (7 bases). The CDR3 has 15 amino acids. Germline lookup yields CDR1 SEHNR and CDR2 FQNEAQ (reference sequence). V gave up 5 bases and J gave up 1 base, with 14 bases separating them. DNA for the CDR3: TGTGCCAGCAGCCGGGGGGCCCCAATCCAAGAGACCCAGTACTTC. It codes for CASSRGAPIQETQYF.

This clone occurred once. The chain links TRBV7-9 to TRBJ1-5, with D maybe TRBD1 (5 bases). Per germline, CDR1 SEHNR and CDR2 FQNEAQ (reference sequence). The CDR3 is 15 residues long. Trimming stripped 6 bases from V and 0 bases from J, with 12 bases between. The chain's CDR3 is CASRAGTDSNQPQHF. CDR3 sequence (DNA): TGTGCCAGCAGGGCCGGGACGGATAGCAATCAGCCCCAGCATTTT. Variable domain in full (rest from reference TRBV7-9 and TRBJ1-5): DTGVSQNPRHKITKRGQNVTFRCDPISEHNRLYWYRQTLGQGPEFLTYFQNEAQLEKSRLLSDRFSAERPKGSFSTLEIQRTEQGDSAMYLCASRAGTDSNQPQHFGDGTRLSIL.

The V and J genes are TRBV7-3 and TRBJ2-1, with D unclear. Germline V lookup: CDR1 SGHTA, CDR2 FQGTGA. The length of the CDR3 is 13 residues. The V end lost 4 bases, the J end lost 5 bases, and 9 bases lay between the germline ends. In DNA form, the CDR3 reads TGTGCCAGCAGCTCCGGCCCAAACAATGAGCAGTTCTTC. It encodes CASSSGPNNEQFF.

The rearrangement uses TRBV19 and TRBJ2-2; possibly TRBD1 for D (6 bases). V was clipped by 3 bases and J by 1 base, with 9 bases between them. Germline CDR1 reads LNHDA; CDR2 reads SQIVND (reference sequence). This CDR3 contains 15 residues. CDR3 bases: TGTGCCAGTAGTATTAAACAGGGGAACACCGGGGAGCTGTTTTTT. This translates into CASSIKQGNTGELFF.

The chain employs TRBV7-3 and TRBJ2-1; 14 nucleotides line up with TRBD2. The CDR3 is made up of 16 amino acids. Germline lookup yields CDR1 SGHTA and CDR2 FQGTGA. V trimming: 2 bases; J trimming: 9 bases; junction bases outside the gene matches: 6. CDR3 sequence reads: CASSLVGLAGDSEQFF. The CDR3 DNA is TGTGCCAGCAGCTTAGTGGGACTAGCGGGAGATAGTGAGCAGTTCTTC.

The rearrangement uses TRBV18 and TRBJ1-3; 9 bases agree with TRBD1. The J segment lost 4 bases and the V segment lost 3 bases, leaving 13 bases of the junction unmatched. Germline CDR1 and CDR2: KGHSH and LQKENI. The CDR3 consists of 18 residues. CDR3 in amino acids: CASSPLSLQGAPGNTIYF. The CDR3 nucleotides are TGTGCCAGCTCACCCCTATCGTTACAGGGGGCGCCCGGAAACACCATATATTTT.

The chain is built from TRBV21-1 and TRBJ2-6. TRBV21-1 is marked as a pseudogene. CDR3 length: 17 residues. CDR3 protein: CASSNKGLGSGANVLTF. As DNA, the CDR3 is TGTGCCAGCAGCAATAAAGGGTTAGGCTCTGGGGCCAACGTCCTGACTTTC.

The chain links TRBV5-4 to TRBJ2-6, with a weak D call TRBD1 (6 bases). The germline gives CDR1 SGHNT, CDR2 YYREEE (reference sequence). This CDR3 is built from 18 residues. V lost 3 bases and J lost 0, with 16 bases in between. CDR3: CASSWGTGLSSGANVLTF. As DNA, the CDR3 is TGTGCCAGCAGCTGGGGAACAGGGTTAAGCTCTGGGGCCAACGTCCTGACTTTC.

This chain uses TRBV2 with TRBJ1-1, with D possibly matching TRBD1 (6 bases). This CDR3 spans 14 amino acids. Germline loops: CDR1 SNHLY, CDR2 FYNNEI. V dropped 6 bases and J dropped 1 base, with 12 bases sitting between them. The CDR3 sequence: CASRDNRENTEAFF. In DNA, the CDR3 is TGTGCCAGCAGGGATAACAGGGAGAACACTGAAGCTTTCTTT.

A single count supports this clone. The V gene is TRBV2, the J gene TRBJ2-7, with 8 bases matching TRBD1. CDR1 is SNHLY and CDR2 is FYNNEI in the germline V gene. Trimming cost V 4 bases and J 3 bases; bases outside gene matches: 5. The CDR3 is 14 residues long. The CDR3 loop reads CASSGQGSFYEQYF. In DNA, the CDR3 is TGTGCCAGCAGTGGACAGGGGTCTTTCTACGAGCAGTACTTC.

Concerning this clone itself: An end of the junction does not agree with germline; a read error may underlie this. The chain is built from TRBV19 and TRBJ2-3; D perhaps matches TRBD2 (5 bases). The CDR3 has 14 amino acids. The V gene's germline CDR1 is LNHDA and CDR2 SQIVND (reference sequence). CDR3 sequence (DNA): TGTGCCAGTAGTGTAGACGGGATTCCAGATACGCAGTATTTT. Translation: CASSVDGIPDTQYF.

The chain joins TRBV4-3 to TRBJ2-3; the D is unclear. The germline V and J ends were trimmed by 1 base and 2 bases, with 7 bases remaining between them. Germline CDR1 LGHNA, CDR2 YSLEER. The CDR3 consists of 14 residues. The CDR3 DNA reads TGCGCCAGCAGCCAAGCCGGCTTCACAGATACGCAGTATTTT. Its translation: CASSQAGFTDTQYF.

The V gene is TRBV11-1, the J gene TRBJ2-1, with TRBD2 identical over 11 bases. The CDR3 is 16 residues long. Germline V gene lookup returns CDR1 SGHAT and CDR2 FQDESV (reference sequence). The V and J ends lost 5 bases and 5 bases, in that order; junction bases with no gene match: 8. CDR3 coding DNA: TGTGCCAGCAGCCCTCGGCGACTAGCGGGAAACAATGAGCAGTTCTTC. This codes for CASSPRRLAGNNEQFF.

This chain links TRBV5-1 with TRBJ2-7; 10 positions match TRBD1. The CDR3 runs 15 residues. Trimming removed 0 bases from V and 3 bases from J; junction bases left unmatched: 3. Germline V gives CDR1 SGHRS, CDR2 YFSETQ. Here the CDR3 DNA reads TGCGCCAGCAGCTTGGGGACAGGGGGATTCTACGAGCAGTACTTC. Its protein is CASSLGTGGFYEQYF.

The count of this clone is one. This sequence joins TRBV14 and TRBJ2-7, with a possible D match to TRBD2 (6 bases). Germline values: CDR1 SGHDN, CDR2 FVKESK. The length of the CDR3 is 18 residues. Trimming shortened V by 0 bases and J by 3 bases, and 21 bases separated the two germline ends. CDR3 bases: TGTGCCAGCAGCCAAGATGTAGCGGAAGTAATCGGGAGCTACGAGCAGTACTTC. Protein product: CASSQDVAEVIGSYEQYF. Using reference TRBV14 and TRBJ2-7 for the parts outside the CDR3, the full variable domain is EAGVTQFPSHSVIEKGQTVTLRCDPISGHDNLYWYRRVMGKEIKFLLHFVKESKQDESGMPNNRFLAERTGGTYSTLKVQPAELEDSGVYFCASSQDVAEVIGSYEQYFGPGTRLTVT.

The table lists this clone with a few counts. V gene TRBV5-1 combines with J gene TRBJ1-1; TRBD1 aligns across 10 bases. Germline CDR1 is SGHRS and CDR2 is YFSETQ. The CDR3 is made up of 15 amino acids. With 3 bases clipped from V and 4 bases from J, the junction kept 6 bases outside the gene matches. The CDR3 loop reads CASSSDRGGSTEAFF. DNA of the CDR3: TGCGCCAGCAGCTCGGACAGGGGGGGAAGCACTGAAGCTTTCTTT. The whole variable domain, remainder taken from reference TRBV5-1 and TRBJ1-1, is KAGVTQTPRYLIKTRGQQVTLSCSPISGHRSVSWYQQTPGQGLQFLFEYFSETQRNKGNFPGRFSGRQFSNSRSEMNVSTLELGDSALYLCASSSDRGGSTEAFFGQGTRLTVV.